The 4 T cell receptor beta chains listed next were all sequenced from one sample in a study of PD-1 blockade in classical Hodgkin lymphoma. Every patient had relapsed following autologous stem cell transplantation, and cohorts differed in brentuximab vedotin exposure. Assay: immunoSEQ multiplex PCR; the TCRdb copy retains only in-frame clones and omits some. The table has about 40,000 clones, around 86% seen once. The material sequenced was peripheral blood mononuclear cells (PBMCs), taken at baseline. The source of these receptors is a human donor with classical Hodgkin lymphoma.

The genes are TRBV2 and TRBJ1-2; D remains ambiguous. The CDR3 spans 16 residues. The V end was cut by 9 bases, the J end by 8 bases, with 28 bases between. The germline gives CDR1 SNHLY, CDR2 FYNNEI. The CDR3: CARSPTTQGYSVGYTF. The CDR3 DNA reads TGTGCCAGGAGCCCCACCACCCAAGGGTACAGCGTCGGCTACACCTTC. The entire variable domain, with the rest obtained from reference TRBV2 and TRBJ1-2, is as follows: EPEVTQTPSHQVTQMGQEVILRCVPISNHLYFYWYRQILGQKVEFLVSFYNNEISEKSEIFDDQFSVERPDGSNFTLKIRSTKLEDSAMYFCARSPTTQGYSVGYTFGSGTRLTVV.

The rearrangement uses TRBV4-1 and TRBJ1-1; TRBD1 matches at 9 bases. After removal of 4 bases from V and 0 bases from J, the junction contained 6 bases not matched to a gene. This CDR3 region has 16 residues. The germline gives CDR1 MGHRA, CDR2 YSYEKL. The CDR3 protein is CASSPSQGAVNTEAFF. CDR3 nucleotide sequence: TGCGCCAGCAGCCCCTCACAGGGGGCCGTGAACACTGAAGCTTTCTTT.

This chain links TRBV6-5 with TRBJ2-1; no clear D. The CDR3 consists of 14 residues. CDR1 and CDR2 (germline): MNHEY, SVGAGI. V gave up 2 bases and J gave up 0 bases, with 5 bases separating them. The CDR3 DNA sequence: TGTGCCAGCAGTTACCCTAGCTCCTACAATGAGCAGTTCTTC. It translates to CASSYPSSYNEQFF.

The chain has TRBV29-1 and TRBJ2-7, with 10 positions matching TRBD1. The CDR3 is 15 residues long. The V and J ends lost 0 bases and 5 bases, in that order; junction bases with no gene match: 7. Germline values: CDR1 SQVTM, CDR2 ANQGSEA. CDR3 loop: CSVEELDRGAHEQYF. The CDR3 DNA reads as TGCAGCGTTGAAGAACTGGACAGGGGGGCCCACGAGCAGTACTTC.